These 20 T cell receptor beta chains came from one sample sequenced in a study of cytomegalovirus exposure and HLA in healthy donors. The PCR made use of 60 Vbeta and 13 Jbeta primers. Using immunoSEQ multiplex PCR, the repertoire was profiled, and TCRdb retains in-frame clones only, with some absent. In the table there are some 200,000 clones, roughly 80% of which are singletons. Sequencing was done on a sample of PBMCs. The source of these receptors is a woman younger than 30 in good health and CMV-seronegative.

The V and J genes are TRBV6-4 and TRBJ2-3; 11 nucleotides line up with TRBD2. CDR1 and CDR2 (germline): MRHNA, SNTAGT. The CDR3 is 16 residues long. V lost 4 bases to trimming and J lost 2 bases; unmatched junction nucleotides: 5. For the CDR3, the DNA is TGTGCCAGCAGTGTAGGGACTAGCGGCCACACAGATACGCAGTATTTT. Its protein is CASSVGTSGHTDTQYF.

The rearrangement links TRBV7-6 to TRBJ2-1; 14 positions agree with TRBD2. CDR1 is SGHVS, CDR2 FNYEAQ, per germline. The CDR3 has 18 residues. J was trimmed by 5 bases and V by 3 bases; bases with no gene match: 9. CDR3 amino acids: CASSFGTSGRIANNEQFF. In DNA form, the CDR3 reads TGTGCCAGCAGCTTCGGGACTAGCGGGAGAATCGCGAACAATGAGCAGTTCTTC.

The rearrangement joins TRBV28 to TRBJ1-1; D unclear. The length of the CDR3 is 12 residues. The germline V gene has CDR1 MDHEN and CDR2 SYDVKM. Trimming left V 1 base short and J 7 bases short, with 7 bases between. CDR3 loop: CASSLFGYEAFF. CDR3 DNA: TGTGCCAGCAGTTTATTCGGGTATGAAGCTTTCTTT.

This chain uses TRBV10-3 with TRBJ1-5; 7 bases match TRBD1. CDR1 ENHRY and CDR2 SYGVKD come from the germline V gene. V lost 7 bases and J lost 5; bases outside the gene matches: 11. There are 15 residues in the CDR3. The CDR3 loop is CAIKPEGAVYQPQHF. DNA for the CDR3: TGTGCCATCAAACCGGAGGGGGCGGTTTATCAGCCCCAGCATTTT.

The chain is built from TRBV6-1 and TRBJ2-2; a possible D gene is TRBD1 (6 bases). Germline values: CDR1 MNHNS, CDR2 SASEGT. V was clipped by 7 bases and J by 6 bases, with 12 bases between them. The CDR3 consists of 13 residues. CDR3 amino acids: CASMWGQAGELFF. The CDR3 DNA sequence: TGTGCCAGCATGTGGGGGCAGGCCGGGGAGCTGTTTTTT.

The gene calls are TRBV5-5 and TRBJ1-2; no clear D. Trimming took off 0 bases at V and 0 bases at J, with 9 bases between the two ends. Germline V CDR1 and CDR2: SGHKS, YYEKEE (reference sequence). The CDR3 runs 15 residues. The CDR3 spells CASSLGASANYGYTF. CDR3 DNA sequence: TGTGCCAGCAGCTTGGGGGCGTCCGCTAACTATGGCTACACCTTC.

The chain uses TRBV5-1 and TRBJ1-3; 7 bases map to TRBD1. V lost 0 bases, J lost 0 bases, and 3 bases stayed unmatched. This CDR3 is built from 16 residues. Germline CDR1 and CDR2: SGHRS and YFSETQ. The CDR3 loop is CASSLAGGTSGNTIYF. The CDR3 DNA follows: TGCGCCAGCAGCTTGGCAGGGGGGACCTCTGGAAACACCATATATTTT.

This chain uses TRBV30 with TRBJ1-1, with a weak D call TRBD1 (6 bases). This CDR3 is built from 13 residues. The germline CDR1 and CDR2 sequences are GTSNPN and SVGIG (reference sequence). The V and J ends lost 3 bases and 2 bases respectively, with 10 bases between them. The CDR3 loop reads CAWREQGNTEAFF. In DNA, the CDR3 is TGTGCCTGGAGGGAACAGGGTAACACTGAAGCTTTCTTT.

This chain joins TRBV25-1 and TRBJ2-1; D is possibly TRBD1 (6 bases). CDR3 length equals 17 residues. V lost 8 bases, J lost 5 bases, and 25 bases lay in between. Germline CDR1 MGHDK, CDR2 SYGVNS. The CDR3 loop is CASLGQTAAHAHNEQFF. The CDR3 bases are TGTGCCAGCCTCGGACAGACGGCTGCCCATGCCCACAATGAGCAGTTCTTC.

This CDR3 reads CASSSGGTGYYEQYF. The CDR3 DNA reads as TGCGCCAGCAGCTCCGGAGGGACAGGGTACTACGAGCAGTACTTC. The V gene is TRBV5-1, the J gene TRBJ2-7, with 9 bases lining up with TRBD1. Germline-derived CDR1 and CDR2 are SGHRS and YFSETQ. V shed 3 bases, J shed 3 bases, and the junction held 7 bases outside the gene matches. The length of the CDR3 is 15 residues.

The rearrangement joins TRBV7-9 to TRBJ2-2; D perhaps matches TRBD2 (6 bases). V was trimmed by 5 bases and J by 7 bases, leaving 17 bases between them. Per the germline V gene, CDR1 is SEHNR and CDR2 is FQNEAQ (reference sequence). The CDR3 is 15 amino acids. The chain's CDR3 is CASSRTSFARGELFF. CDR3 coding DNA: TGTGCCAGCAGCCGCACTAGCTTCGCCCGCGGGGAGCTGTTTTTT.

This clone was counted once. The chain uses TRBV7-9 and TRBJ2-1; the D gene is possibly TRBD1 (5 bases). This CDR3 contains 11 residues. V lost 3 bases, J lost 12 bases, and 9 bases lay in between. Germline lookup yields CDR1 SEHNR and CDR2 FQNEAQ (reference sequence). The DNA for the CDR3 is TGTGCCAGCAGCTTCGCCCAGGGGCAGTTCTTC. Translating gives CASSFAQGQFF.

This clone was counted a single time. The genes are TRBV6-5 and TRBJ2-5, with 11 positions matching TRBD2. The germline CDR1 and CDR2 sequences are MNHEY and SVGAGI. Trimming at V came to 8 bases and at J to 5 bases, leaving 10 bases not matched to a gene. The CDR3 extends over 15 amino acids. CDR3 in DNA: TGTGCCAGCGGCAGTAGCGGGAGGGCCGGGGAGACCCAGTACTTC. Translated: CASGSSGRAGETQYF.

V is TRBV19 and J is TRBJ1-3, with a possible D match to TRBD1 (5 bases). V was clipped by 3 bases and J by 1 base, with 16 bases between them. The CDR3 is 17 residues long. CDR1 is LNHDA and CDR2 is SQIVND in the germline V gene (reference sequence). CDR3 nucleotide sequence: TGTGCCAGTAGTATGGCGAGCAGGGTTATTTCTGGAAACACCATATATTTT. It yields the protein CASSMASRVISGNTIYF.

The V and J genes are TRBV11-2 and TRBJ2-7, with a tentative D call TRBD2 (6 bases). The V gene's germline CDR1 is SGHAT and CDR2 FQNNGV. This CDR3 spans 13 amino acids. Trimming took 3 bases from V and 6 from J, leaving 12 bases between them. The CDR3 is CASSLGRGVEQYV. CDR3 nucleotide sequence: TGTGCCAGCAGCTTGGGGCGCGGGGTCGAGCAGTACGTC.

The chain employs TRBV28 and TRBJ1-2; TRBD1 might be the D (6 bases). The CDR3 has 12 amino acids. Germline lookup yields CDR1 MDHEN and CDR2 SYDVKM. V shed 7 bases and J shed 3 bases, with 9 bases lying between them. The CDR3: CASIKGDYGYTF. CDR3 bases: TGTGCCAGCATTAAGGGGGACTATGGCTACACCTTC.

This clone occurred a few times. The V gene is TRBV13, the J gene TRBJ2-7; 10 bases line up with TRBD1. Per the germline V gene, CDR1 is PRHDT and CDR2 is FYEKMQ (reference sequence). This CDR3 region has 14 residues. Trimming at V came to 3 bases and at J to 3 bases, leaving 2 bases not matched to a gene. This CDR3 reads CASSLGQGLYEQYF. The DNA of the CDR3 is TGTGCCAGCAGCTTGGGACAGGGGCTCTACGAGCAGTACTTC.

The chain joins TRBV5-4 to TRBJ1-1; the D is unclear. In germline, CDR1 is SGHNT, CDR2 YYREEE (reference sequence). The CDR3 is 13 amino acids. V dropped 3 bases and J dropped 1 base, with 7 bases sitting between them. The CDR3 protein is CASSSSSNTEAFF. The CDR3 DNA is TGTGCCAGCAGCTCCTCCTCGAACACTGAAGCTTTCTTT. Looking up the rest from reference TRBV5-4 and TRBJ1-1 gives the full variable domain: ETGVTQSPTHLIKTRGQQVTLRCSSQSGHNTVSWYQQALGQGPQFIFQYYREEENGRGNFPPRFSGLQFPNYSSELNVNALELDDSALYLCASSSSSNTEAFFGQGTRLTVV.

This clone came up once. V usage is TRBV13 and J usage is TRBJ2-1; 9 bases line up with TRBD1. This CDR3 has 14 residues. The germline V gene encodes CDR1 PRHDT and CDR2 FYEKMQ (reference sequence). The V segment lost 3 bases and the J segment 7 bases; nucleotides outside the gene matches: 4. DNA for the CDR3: TGTGCCAGCAGCTTCCCGACAGGGGGGAATGAGCAGTTCTTC. Its protein product is CASSFPTGGNEQFF. The full variable domain, completed using reference TRBV13 and TRBJ2-1, is AAGVIQSPRHLIKEKRETATLKCYPIPRHDTVYWYQQGPGQDPQFLISFYEKMQSDKGSIPDRFSAQQFSDYHSELNMSSLELGDSALYFCASSFPTGGNEQFFGPGTRLTVL.

The chain joins TRBV10-2 to TRBJ2-7, with 10 bases aligning to TRBD2. Germline V gene data show CDR1 as WSHSY and CDR2 as SAAADI. Losses at the gene ends were 2 bases for V and 2 bases for J; bases not matched to a gene: 6. CDR3 length: 16 residues. CDR3 protein: CASSEQSGRGAYEQYF. The CDR3, as DNA: TGCGCCAGCAGTGAGCAAAGCGGGAGGGGTGCCTACGAGCAGTACTTC.